Detailed here is one T cell receptor beta chain. Antigen: not known. With 60 Vbeta and 13 Jbeta primers, the PCR was carried out. Produced via immunoSEQ multiplex PCR; TCRdb's table is partial and in-frame only. The sample yields some 82,000 clones, of which the top ten take up approximately 1.1%. The CDR3 covers 16 residues. Germline V gene lookup returns CDR1 MGHRA and CDR2 YSYEKL. Trimming stripped 2 bases from V and 2 bases from J, with 15 bases between. This sample was included in a study of cytomegalovirus exposure and HLA in healthy donors. Whole-study findings and limits: Later analysis suggested links between common viral pathogens and several top significant clusters. Under in vitro conditions, a few CMV-associated chains were confirmed as specific for CMV antigens. Roughly uniform depth of sequencing across donors was assumed in presence/absence analyses.

Although they were nominally healthy when sampled, donors likely had unrecorded immune exposures. The rearrangement links TRBV4-1 to TRBJ2-5; possibly TRBD2 for D (6 bases). The source material was PBMCs. The receptor was isolated from a woman aged 25 to 39 in good health and CMV-seronegative. The CDR3 spells CASSQSRGLGQETQYF. For the CDR3, the DNA is TGCGCCAGCAGCCAATCCCGGGGGTTGGGACAAGAGACCCAGTACTTC.